One and the same sample provided the 5 T cell receptor beta chains below, sequenced in a study of identical twins. One entry per CDR3 protein results from TCRdb running MiXCR on the 5' RACE reads. Found here are 350,000 to 500,000 distinct CDR3 sequences, 18% of them singletons; the top ten hold 10% to 15%. The sequenced sample consisted of naive T cells sorted from blood. The receptors were sampled from a man over 45 in good health.

This chain connects TRBV3-1 to TRBJ2-3; TRBD1 agrees at 8 bases. J gave up 2 bases and V 8 bases, and 6 bases lay outside the gene matches. Germline V gene lookup returns CDR1 LGHDT and CDR2 YNNKEL (reference sequence). The CDR3 runs to 14 residues. CDR3 amino acids: CASGQGQITDTQYF. The DNA of the CDR3 is TGTGCCAGCGGACAGGGACAGATCACAGATACGCAGTATTTT.

The chain uses TRBV5-1 and TRBJ1-3; D is uncertain. V lost 5 bases and J 1 base, leaving 10 bases between the germline ends. The CDR3 has 14 residues. From germline, CDR1 is SGHRS and CDR2 YFSETQ. The CDR3, as DNA: TGCGCCAGCAGAGAACTCCCTTCTGGAAACACCATATATTTT. Its translation: CASRELPSGNTIYF.

The chain recombines TRBV12-3 or TRBV12-4 with TRBJ1-2, with 7 bases that match TRBD1. The junction had 6 bases not matched to a gene; V was cut back by 3 bases and J by 8 bases. The CDR3 is 13 residues long. The CDR3 is CASSFGRGGGYTF. DNA for the CDR3: TGTGCCAGCAGTTTTGGCAGGGGGGGGGGCTACACCTTC.

The V and J genes are TRBV11-2 and TRBJ2-3; 11 bases are shared with TRBD2. CDR1 and CDR2 (germline): SGHAT, FQNNGV. J lost 1 base, V lost 4 bases, and 4 bases had no gene match. This CDR3 spans 16 amino acids. The CDR3 sequence is CASSWLAGGGTDTQYF. In DNA form, the CDR3 reads TGTGCCAGCAGCTGGCTAGCGGGGGGAGGCACAGATACGCAGTATTTT.

For the CDR3, the DNA is TGCGCCAGCAGCTCCGGAGGTAGCGTACGAGAGACCCAGTACTTC. Translated: CASSSGGSVRETQYF. This chain uses TRBV5-1 with TRBJ2-5, with D possibly TRBD2 on 5 matching bases. The V gene lost 3 bases and the J gene lost 4 bases, with 16 bases spanning the gap. This CDR3 has 15 residues. CDR1 is SGHRS, CDR2 YFSETQ, per germline.